This passage covers 29 T cell receptor beta chains from one sample sequenced in a study of T cells in Graves' hyperthyroidism and ophthalmopathy (dated by TCRdb to between 2018 and 2021). The library was built by means of multiplex PCR. For sequencing, an Illumina HiSeq 2000 was employed. The TCR beta CDR3 regions were amplified from RNA transcripts. For the first round of RT-PCR on the TCR CDR3, the HTBI primer set was used together with the Qiagen OneStep RT-PCR kit. TCRdb redid the processing of the public reads, applying fastp at Q25 and MiXCR, and retained in-frame beta chains. Duplicate CDR3 protein sequences are folded into a single record with the most common DNA and genes. The sample profile shows under 650,000 distinct CDR3 sequences; 15% to 20% of them were found once. Of the sample, around 4% falls within the top ten clones. What was sequenced was blood. These receptors all come from a woman in her twenties or thirties with Graves' hyperthyroidism.

This clonotype was counted many times. The rearrangement links TRBV6-1 to TRBJ1-1, with D unclear. Trimming took 8 bases from V and 6 from J, leaving 25 bases between them. CDR1 MNHNS and CDR2 SASEGT come from the germline V gene. There are 16 residues in the CDR3. This CDR3 is CASVPVLYLSRAEAFF. In DNA, the CDR3 is TGTGCCAGCGTACCCGTCCTATACTTATCTCGCGCTGAAGCTTTCTTT.

The chain is built from TRBV7-9 and TRBJ1-2; D not certain. Germline V gene data show CDR1 as SEHNR and CDR2 as FQNEAQ (reference sequence). V lost 5 bases and J 8 bases, leaving 18 bases between the germline ends. The CDR3 consists of 14 residues. The CDR3 DNA reads as TGTGCCAGCAGCAAGCTTACCTCGGACTCGGGCTACACCTTC. It encodes CASSKLTSDSGYTF.

CDR3 DNA: TGCAGTGCTAGAGATGGCAGGACCTACGAGCAGTACTTC. Its translation is CSARDGRTYEQYF. The chain employs TRBV20-1 and TRBJ2-7; no clear D. CDR3 length: 13 amino acids. CDR1 is DFQATT and CDR2 is SNEGSKA in the germline V gene (reference sequence). The V end was cut by 0 bases, the J end by 2 bases, with 8 bases between.

This clonotype was observed a handful of times. This sequence joins TRBV3-1 and TRBJ2-4; no definite D call. Germline CDR1 reads LGHDT; CDR2 reads YNNKEL (reference sequence). This CDR3 is built from 17 residues. With 1 base removed from V and 0 bases from J, the gap between germline ends came to 13 bases. The chain's CDR3 is CASSQVRDLLAKNIQYF. CDR3 sequence (DNA): TGTGCCAGCAGCCAAGTAAGAGATCTTCTAGCCAAAAACATTCAGTACTTC.

This clonotype has ten or more counts. V is TRBV12-3 or TRBV12-4 and J is TRBJ2-7; 9 bases map to TRBD2. The CDR3 loop spans 13 amino acids. Germline trimming cut 6 bases from V and 2 bases from J; bases unmatched to any gene: 2. The CDR3 here is CASRSSGTYEQYF. Written as DNA, the CDR3 is TGTGCCAGCAGATCTAGCGGGACCTACGAGCAGTACTTC.

The rearrangement links TRBV29-1 to TRBJ1-2, with unresolved D. Germline-derived CDR1 and CDR2 are SQVTM and ANQGSEA. Trimming left V 4 bases short and J 6 bases short, with 9 bases between. The CDR3 is 11 amino acids. Here the CDR3 reads CSVGRWDGYTF. DNA for the CDR3: TGCAGCGTTGGGAGGTGGGATGGCTACACCTTC.

This clonotype was recorded at least ten times. The chain joins TRBV5-1 to TRBJ2-1; D may be TRBD2 (6 bases). The CDR3 sequence is 14 residues long. The ends were cut back, 4 bases at V and 3 bases at J, with 11 bases in the middle. Germline CDR1 SGHRS, CDR2 YFSETQ. CDR3 nucleotide sequence: TGCGCCAGCAGCCCCGGGACTTTCTACAATGAGCAGTTCTTC. It encodes CASSPGTFYNEQFF.

This clonotype showed up just a few times. This chain links TRBV9 with TRBJ1-1; 7 nucleotides agree with TRBD1. The CDR3 extends over 15 amino acids. J gave up 1 base and V 5 bases, and 8 bases lay outside the gene matches. Germline CDR1 SGDLS, CDR2 YYNGEE. CDR3 sequence: CASSNRQGPNTEAFF. CDR3 nucleotides: TGTGCCAGCAGTAACCGACAGGGCCCGAACACTGAAGCTTTCTTT.

In its sample, this clonotype was seen many times. The chain couples TRBV2 to TRBJ2-1; perhaps D is TRBD1 or TRBD2 (5 bases each). V lost 5 bases to trimming and J lost 7 bases, with 21 bases between them. In germline, CDR1 is SNHLY, CDR2 FYNNEI. This CDR3 is built from 16 residues. CDR3 nucleotides: TGTGCCAGCAGTACTCCCGGGACCTCCCCCGGGAATGAGCAGTTCTTC. Protein product: CASSTPGTSPGNEQFF.

This clonotype showed up just a few times. The chain combines TRBV4-2 with TRBJ1-6; 9 bases map to TRBD1. Germline V lookup: CDR1 LGHNA, CDR2 YNFKEQ. With 0 bases clipped from V and 6 bases from J, the junction kept 15 bases outside the gene matches. CDR3 length: 20 residues. DNA for the CDR3: TGTGCCAGCAGCCAAGATGGCCATCACCTTACAGGGGGCGGTAATTCACCCCTCCACTTT. The encoded protein is CASSQDGHHLTGGGNSPLHF.

This clonotype was observed a few times. The rearrangement links TRBV20-1 to TRBJ2-1; 14 nucleotides match TRBD2. CDR1 and CDR2 from the germline V gene are DFQATT and SNEGSKA (reference sequence). Unmatched junction bases numbered 8, after V lost 3 bases and J lost 7 bases. This CDR3 is built from 16 residues. CDR3 in DNA: TGCAGTGCTAGGACTAGCGGGAGGGCATTGGCTAATGAGCAGTTCTTC. Its translation is CSARTSGRALANEQFF.

This clonotype was counted at least ten times. The J gene is TRBJ2-1, the V gene TRBV28; D possibly corresponds to TRBD2 (5 bases). Trimming took 11 bases from V and 4 from J, leaving 15 bases between them. The CDR3 covers 13 residues. Germline CDR1 and CDR2: MDHEN and SYDVKM. The CDR3 sequence: CACTRGGYNEQFF. CDR3 bases: TGTGCCTGTACTCGCGGCGGGTACAATGAGCAGTTCTTC.

This clonotype was counted at least ten times. The V and J genes are TRBV7-2 and TRBJ1-1, with no clear D. The V gene's germline CDR1 is SGHTA and CDR2 FQGNSA. The CDR3 is 13 residues long. V was clipped by 5 bases and J by 2 bases, with 9 bases between them. As DNA, the CDR3 is TGTGCCAGCAGCCCCGTCGGTAACACTGAAGCTTTCTTT. Translated: CASSPVGNTEAFF.

This clonotype was seen only a few times. V is TRBV30 and J is TRBJ1-5; 7 bases agree with TRBD1. The V and J ends lost 1 base and 6 bases, in that order; junction bases with no gene match: 6. The CDR3 totals 14 residues. Germline V gene data show CDR1 as GTSNPN and CDR2 as SVGIG (reference sequence). CDR3 DNA sequence: TGTGCCTGGAGTGGCGGACAGGAGGGTCAGCCCCAGCATTTT. Translation: CAWSGGQEGQPQHF.

A single count supports this clonotype. A read error may account for a junction end that differs from germline. The J gene is TRBJ1-3, the V gene TRBV30; D ambiguous. This CDR3 region has 11 residues. Germline CDR1 is GTSNPN and CDR2 is SVGIG (reference sequence). The chain's CDR3 is CSWSPGNTIYF. The DNA for the CDR3 is TGTTCCTGGAGTCCTGGAAACACCATATATTTT.

This clonotype was detected ten times or more. The genes are TRBV6-1 and TRBJ2-3; unclear D gene. V gave up 5 bases and J gave up 4 bases, with 13 bases separating them. Germline CDR1 and CDR2: MNHNS and SASEGT. This CDR3 spans 14 amino acids. The CDR3 spells CASSFAAVADTQYF. For the CDR3, the DNA is TGTGCCAGCAGTTTCGCGGCGGTGGCAGATACGCAGTATTTT.

This clonotype was picked up a small number of times. The gene calls are TRBV29-1 and TRBJ2-1; D not certain. V was pared by 1 base and J by 5 bases, with 3 bases between. Germline lookup yields CDR1 SQVTM and CDR2 ANQGSEA. The CDR3 is 11 amino acids. This chain's CDR3 is CSVEGDNEQFF. DNA of the CDR3: TGCAGCGTTGAAGGGGACAATGAGCAGTTCTTC.

The V and J genes are TRBV5-5 and TRBJ1-5, with 8 positions matching TRBD1. The CDR3 extends over 14 amino acids. CDR1 and CDR2 from the germline V gene are SGHKS and YYEKEE (reference sequence). Unmatched junction bases numbered 3, after V lost 0 bases and J lost 7 bases. The CDR3: CASSLGTGRQPQHF. For the CDR3, the DNA is TGTGCCAGCAGCTTGGGGACAGGGCGCCAGCCCCAGCATTTT.

With respect to this clonotype: The CDR3 ends on some other residue instead of the conserved phenylalanine or tryptophan, so this is likely a read error. The chain couples TRBV6-9 to TRBJ2-7; the match to TRBD1 covers 9 bases. Germline V CDR1 and CDR2: MNHGY, SVAAGI. After removal of 3 bases from V and 5 bases from J, the junction contained 5 bases not matched to a gene. This CDR3 spans 14 amino acids. CDR3: CASSYATGGHEQYL. For the CDR3, the DNA is TGTGCCAGCAGTTACGCGACAGGGGGGCACGAGCAGTACCTC.

V gene TRBV4-2 combines with J gene TRBJ1-5; 7 bases are a match to TRBD1. V was pared by 2 bases and J by 4 bases, with 8 bases of the junction left unmatched. Looked up from germline, CDR1 is LGHNA and CDR2 is YNFKEQ. The CDR3 has 16 residues. CDR3 residues: CASSQSRDSRNQPQHF. The CDR3 DNA reads TGTGCCAGCAGCCAATCCCGGGACAGTCGGAATCAGCCCCAGCATTTT.

This clonotype was counted a few times. The genes are TRBV9 and TRBJ2-7; 9 nucleotides agree with TRBD2. The CDR3 covers 13 residues. The germline gives CDR1 SGDLS, CDR2 YYNGEE. V gave up 3 bases and J gave up 7 bases; unmatched junction bases: 5. CDR3 in amino acids: CASSAGLAREQYF. CDR3 sequence (DNA): TGTGCCAGCAGCGCCGGACTAGCGAGGGAGCAGTACTTC. The variable domain in full, with the rest retrieved from reference TRBV9 and TRBJ2-7, is DSGVTQTPKHLITATGQRVTLRCSPRSGDLSVYWYQQSLDQGLQFLIQYYNGEERAKGNILERFSAQQFPDLHSELNLSSLELGDSALYFCASSAGLAREQYFGPGTRLTVT.

The table lists this clonotype with a few counts. The chain combines TRBV27 with TRBJ1-5; 9 bases match TRBD1. V lost 8 bases and J lost 6; bases outside the gene matches: 5. Germline assignment: CDR1 MNHEY and CDR2 SMNVEV (reference sequence). This CDR3 has 13 residues. CDR3 coding DNA: TGTGCCAGCGGACAGGGGTGGTTTCAGCCCCAGCATTTT. This translates into CASGQGWFQPQHF.

There are a few counts of this clonotype. V gene TRBV5-1 combines with J gene TRBJ1-4; D gene uncertain. This CDR3 contains 15 residues. The V end was cut by 6 bases, the J end by 0 bases, with 12 bases between. The germline CDR1 and CDR2 sequences are SGHRS and YFSETQ. As DNA, the CDR3 is TGCGCCAGCACTACCGGCTCGACAACTAATGAAAAACTGTTTTTT. Protein: CASTTGSTTNEKLFF.

The chain has TRBV20-1 and TRBJ2-3, with 10 bases lining up with TRBD2. Germline V gives CDR1 DFQATT, CDR2 SNEGSKA (reference sequence). This CDR3 region has 13 residues. CDR3 protein: CSQREGRTDTQYF. CDR3 sequence (DNA): TGCAGCCAGCGGGAGGGCCGCACAGATACGCAGTATTTT.

The chain links TRBV5-1 to TRBJ2-1; TRBD1 matches at 8 bases. The J call may be mistaken, given a closer DNA end match to TRBJ2-7. CDR1 is SGHRS and CDR2 is YFSETQ in the germline V gene. The CDR3 spans 15 residues. In nucleotides, the CDR3 is TGCGCCAGCAGCTTGGAACAGGGGGGATACAATGAGCAGTACTTC. Its protein product is CASSLEQGGYNEQYF.

This clonotype was found many times. The chain couples TRBV2 to TRBJ2-5; 11 bases match TRBD1. V lost 8 bases, J lost 5 bases, and 7 bases stayed unmatched. CDR1 is SNHLY and CDR2 is FYNNEI in the germline V gene. The CDR3 has 14 amino acids. This chain's CDR3 is CASVRDRGEETQYF. CDR3 nucleotides: TGTGCCAGCGTCCGGGACAGGGGGGAGGAGACCCAGTACTTC.

This chain uses TRBV11-2 with TRBJ2-2, with 9 nucleotides matching TRBD2. This CDR3 is 15 amino acids long. Germline lookup yields CDR1 SGHAT and CDR2 FQNNGV. The ends lost 5 bases at V and 5 bases at J; junction bases unmatched: 6. Written as DNA, the CDR3 is TGTGCCAGCAGCCATAGCGGGAGCGGGACCGGGGAGCTGTTTTTT. This translates into CASSHSGSGTGELFF.

This chain connects TRBV4-3 to TRBJ2-3; D tentatively reads TRBD1 or TRBD2 (5 bases each). The V and J ends lost 1 base and 0 bases respectively, with 8 bases between them. Germline values: CDR1 LGHNA, CDR2 YSLEER. This CDR3 has 15 amino acids. CDR3 loop: CASSQGGTSTDTQYF. CDR3 coding DNA: TGCGCCAGCAGCCAAGGTGGGACGAGCACAGATACGCAGTATTTT.

This clonotype has a count of ten or more. This chain connects TRBV12-3 or TRBV12-4 to TRBJ2-7; 10 nucleotides agree with TRBD1. With V trimmed by 6 bases and J by 7 bases, 12 bases remained unmatched. The CDR3 totals 15 residues. For the CDR3, the DNA is TGTGCCAGCAGCCCCACCGGGACAGGGGCCCTTGAGCAGTACTTC. Its translation is CASSPTGTGALEQYF.